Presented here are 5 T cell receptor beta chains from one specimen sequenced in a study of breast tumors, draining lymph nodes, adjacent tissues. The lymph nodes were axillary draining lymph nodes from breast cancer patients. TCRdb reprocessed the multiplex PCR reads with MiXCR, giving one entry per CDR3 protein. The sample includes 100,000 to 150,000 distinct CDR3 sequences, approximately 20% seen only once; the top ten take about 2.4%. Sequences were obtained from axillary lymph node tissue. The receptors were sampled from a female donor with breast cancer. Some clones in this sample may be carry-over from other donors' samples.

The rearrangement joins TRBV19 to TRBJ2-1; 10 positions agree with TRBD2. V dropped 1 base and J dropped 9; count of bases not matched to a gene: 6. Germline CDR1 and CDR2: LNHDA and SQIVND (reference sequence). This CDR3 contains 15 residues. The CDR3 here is CASSIGAGGPVEQFF. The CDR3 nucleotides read TGTGCCAGTAGTATAGGAGCGGGAGGGCCGGTTGAGCAGTTCTTC. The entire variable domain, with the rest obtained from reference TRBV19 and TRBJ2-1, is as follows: DGGITQSPKYLFRKEGQNVTLSCEQNLNHDAMYWYRQDPGQGLRLIYYSQIVNDFQKGDIAEGYSVSREKKESFPLTVTSAQKNPTAFYLCASSIGAGGPVEQFFGPGTRLTVL.

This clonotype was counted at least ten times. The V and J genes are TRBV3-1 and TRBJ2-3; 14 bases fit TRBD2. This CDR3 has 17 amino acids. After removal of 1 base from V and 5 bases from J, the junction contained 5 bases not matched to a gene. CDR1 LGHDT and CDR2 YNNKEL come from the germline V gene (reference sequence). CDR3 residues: CASSQGLGLAGVDTQYF. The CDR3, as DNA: TGTGCCAGCAGCCAAGGTCTGGGACTAGCGGGAGTAGATACGCAGTATTTT.

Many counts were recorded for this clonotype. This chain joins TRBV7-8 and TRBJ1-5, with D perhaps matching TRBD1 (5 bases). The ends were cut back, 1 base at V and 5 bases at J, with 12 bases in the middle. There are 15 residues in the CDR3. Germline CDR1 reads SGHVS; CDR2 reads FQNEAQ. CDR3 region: CASSLEAGRDQPQHF. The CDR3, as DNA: TGTGCCAGCAGCTTAGAGGCAGGGAGGGATCAGCCCCAGCATTTT.

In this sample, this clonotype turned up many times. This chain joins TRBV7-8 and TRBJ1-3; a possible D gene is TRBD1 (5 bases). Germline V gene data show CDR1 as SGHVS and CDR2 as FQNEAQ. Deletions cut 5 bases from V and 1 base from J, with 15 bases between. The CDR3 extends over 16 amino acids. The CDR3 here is CASSPRGTGSGNTIYF. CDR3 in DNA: TGTGCCAGCAGCCCTAGGGGCACGGGATCTGGAAACACCATATATTTT.

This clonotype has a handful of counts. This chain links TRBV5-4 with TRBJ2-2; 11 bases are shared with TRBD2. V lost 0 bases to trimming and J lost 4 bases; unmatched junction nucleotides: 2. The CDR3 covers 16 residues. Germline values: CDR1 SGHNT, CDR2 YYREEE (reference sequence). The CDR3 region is CASSLGLAGGTGELFF. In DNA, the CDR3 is TGTGCCAGCAGCTTGGGGCTAGCGGGAGGCACCGGGGAGCTGTTTTTT.